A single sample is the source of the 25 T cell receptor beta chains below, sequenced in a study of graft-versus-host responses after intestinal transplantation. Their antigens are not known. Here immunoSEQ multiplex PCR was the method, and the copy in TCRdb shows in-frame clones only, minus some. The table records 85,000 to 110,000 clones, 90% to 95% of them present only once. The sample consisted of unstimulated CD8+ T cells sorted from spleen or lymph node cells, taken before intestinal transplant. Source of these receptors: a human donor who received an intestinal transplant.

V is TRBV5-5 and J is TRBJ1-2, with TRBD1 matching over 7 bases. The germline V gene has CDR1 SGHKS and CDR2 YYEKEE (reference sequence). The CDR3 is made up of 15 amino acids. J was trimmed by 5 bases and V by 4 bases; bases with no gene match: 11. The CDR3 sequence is CASSSDRDVYYGYTF. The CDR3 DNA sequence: TGTGCCAGCAGCAGTGACAGGGATGTCTATTATGGCTACACCTTC. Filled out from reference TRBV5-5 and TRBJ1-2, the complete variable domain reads DAGVTQSPTHLIKTRGQQVTLRCSPISGHKSVSWYQQVLGQGPQFIFQYYEKEERGRGNFPDRFSARQFPNYSSELNVNALLLGDSALYLCASSSDRDVYYGYTFGSGTRLTVV.

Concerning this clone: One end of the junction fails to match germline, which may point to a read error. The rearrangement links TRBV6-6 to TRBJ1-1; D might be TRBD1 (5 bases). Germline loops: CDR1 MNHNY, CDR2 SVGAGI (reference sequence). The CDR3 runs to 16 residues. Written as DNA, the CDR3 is TGTGCCAGCAGTTACTCTAGGGACCTGATGAACGCTGAAGCTTTCTTT. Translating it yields CASSYSRDLMNAEAFF.

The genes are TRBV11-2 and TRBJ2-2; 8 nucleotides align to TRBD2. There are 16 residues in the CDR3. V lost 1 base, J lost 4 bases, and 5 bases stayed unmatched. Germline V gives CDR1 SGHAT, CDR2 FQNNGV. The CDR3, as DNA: TGTGCCAGCAGCTTAGGCAGCGGGGGTGGCACCGGGGAGCTGTTTTTT. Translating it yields CASSLGSGGGTGELFF.

CDR3 protein: CASNGGSIGNTIYF. The CDR3 DNA follows: TGTGCCAGCAATGGGGGAAGTATTGGAAACACCATATATTTT. The V call is TRBV11-2, the J call TRBJ1-3, with D perhaps TRBD1 (5 bases). This CDR3 is 14 amino acids long. The germline CDR1 and CDR2 sequences are SGHAT and FQNNGV. The V end lost 7 bases, the J end lost 3 bases, and 13 bases lay between the germline ends.

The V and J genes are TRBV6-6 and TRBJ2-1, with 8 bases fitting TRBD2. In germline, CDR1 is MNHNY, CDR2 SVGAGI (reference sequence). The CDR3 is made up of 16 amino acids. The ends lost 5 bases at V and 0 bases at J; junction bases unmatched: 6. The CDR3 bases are TGTGCCAGCAGTCCTATAGCGGGGAGCTCCTACAATGAGCAGTTCTTC. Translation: CASSPIAGSSYNEQFF.

DNA of the CDR3: TGTGCCAGTATCGGGACCGATTATCAGCCCCAGCATTTT. The encoded protein is CASIGTDYQPQHF. This chain links TRBV19 with TRBJ1-5; TRBD1 is a possible D gene (5 bases). Trimming removed 7 bases at V and 5 bases at J, with 12 bases between. This CDR3 has 13 amino acids. From germline, CDR1 is LNHDA and CDR2 SQIVND (reference sequence).

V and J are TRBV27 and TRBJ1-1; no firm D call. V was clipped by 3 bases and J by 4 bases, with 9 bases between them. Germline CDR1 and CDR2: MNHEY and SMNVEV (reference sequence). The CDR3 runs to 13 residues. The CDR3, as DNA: TGTGCCAGCAGTTTGACCAGAGCCACTGAAGCTTTCTTT. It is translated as CASSLTRATEAFF.

The CDR3 spells CASSLEVGRPGFF. The CDR3 DNA is TGTGCCAGCAGCTTAGAAGTGGGGCGCCCGGGGTTCTTC. The chain combines TRBV11-2 with TRBJ2-1, with D tentatively TRBD1 (5 bases). Germline V gives CDR1 SGHAT, CDR2 FQNNGV. This CDR3 spans 13 amino acids. V lost 0 bases and J lost 15, with 15 bases in between.

The CDR3 DNA follows: TGCGCCAGCAGCCCTATTGGGGCCCTGCTAGACGAGCAGTACTTC. Translated: CASSPIGALLDEQYF. The V call is TRBV4-1, the J call TRBJ2-7, with a possible D match to TRBD1 (5 bases). V was pared by 4 bases and J by 5 bases, with 18 bases between. CDR1 is MGHRA and CDR2 is YSYEKL in the germline V gene. There are 15 residues in the CDR3.

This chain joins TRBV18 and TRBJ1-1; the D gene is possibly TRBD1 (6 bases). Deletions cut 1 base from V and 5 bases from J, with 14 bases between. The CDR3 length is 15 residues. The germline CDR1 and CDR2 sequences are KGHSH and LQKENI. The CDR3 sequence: CASSPRGGGETEAFF. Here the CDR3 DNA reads TGTGCCAGCTCACCACGAGGGGGGGGAGAGACTGAAGCTTTCTTT.

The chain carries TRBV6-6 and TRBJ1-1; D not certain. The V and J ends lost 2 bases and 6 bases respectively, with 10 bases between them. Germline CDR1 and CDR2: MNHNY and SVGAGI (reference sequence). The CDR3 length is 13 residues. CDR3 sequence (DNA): TGTGCCAGCAGTTACGGTACCGGGCCTGAAGCTTTCTTT. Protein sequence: CASSYGTGPEAFF.

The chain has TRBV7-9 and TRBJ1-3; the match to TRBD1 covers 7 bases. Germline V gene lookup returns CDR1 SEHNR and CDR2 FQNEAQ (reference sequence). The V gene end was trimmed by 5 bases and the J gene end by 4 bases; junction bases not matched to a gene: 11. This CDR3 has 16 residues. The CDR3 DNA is TGTGCCAGCAGCATCACCGGCAGGGGGAAAGGAAACACCATATATTTT. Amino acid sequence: CASSITGRGKGNTIYF.

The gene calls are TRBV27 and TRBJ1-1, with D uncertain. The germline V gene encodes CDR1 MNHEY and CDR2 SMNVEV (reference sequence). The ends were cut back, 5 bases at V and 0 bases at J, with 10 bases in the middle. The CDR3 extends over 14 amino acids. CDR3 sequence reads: CASSVGPMNTEAFF. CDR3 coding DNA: TGTGCCAGCAGTGTGGGCCCAATGAACACTGAAGCTTTCTTT.

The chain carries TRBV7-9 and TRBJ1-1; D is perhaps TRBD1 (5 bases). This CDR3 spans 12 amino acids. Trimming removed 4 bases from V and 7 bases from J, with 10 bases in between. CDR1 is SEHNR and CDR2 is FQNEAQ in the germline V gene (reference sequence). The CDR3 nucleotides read TGTGCCAGCAGCTACTGGGGGTATGAAGCTTTCTTT. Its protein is CASSYWGYEAFF. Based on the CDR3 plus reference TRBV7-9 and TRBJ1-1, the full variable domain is DTGVSQNPRHKITKRGQNVTFRCDPISEHNRLYWYRQTLGQGPEFLTYFQNEAQLEKSRLLSDRFSAERPKGSFSTLEIQRTEQGDSAMYLCASSYWGYEAFFGQGTRLTVV.

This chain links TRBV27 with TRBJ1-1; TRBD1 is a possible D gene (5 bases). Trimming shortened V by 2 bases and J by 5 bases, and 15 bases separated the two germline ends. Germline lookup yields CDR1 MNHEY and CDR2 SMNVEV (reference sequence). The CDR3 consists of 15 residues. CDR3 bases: TGTGCCAGCAGTTTAACGTTCGGGGGGGGAACTGAAGCTTTCTTT. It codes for CASSLTFGGGTEAFF.

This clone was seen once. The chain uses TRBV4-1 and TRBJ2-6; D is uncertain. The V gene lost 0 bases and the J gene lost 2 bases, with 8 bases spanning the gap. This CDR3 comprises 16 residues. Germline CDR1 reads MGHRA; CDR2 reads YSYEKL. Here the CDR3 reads CASSQDKTAGANVLTF. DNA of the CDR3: TGCGCCAGCAGCCAAGACAAGACTGCTGGGGCCAACGTCCTGACTTTC.

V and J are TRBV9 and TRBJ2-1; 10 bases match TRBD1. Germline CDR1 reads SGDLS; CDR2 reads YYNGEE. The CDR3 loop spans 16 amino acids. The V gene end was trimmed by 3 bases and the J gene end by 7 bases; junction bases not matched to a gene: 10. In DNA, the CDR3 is TGTGCCAGCAGCGCCTTGGGACAGGGGAGACCTAATGAGCAGTTCTTC. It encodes CASSALGQGRPNEQFF.

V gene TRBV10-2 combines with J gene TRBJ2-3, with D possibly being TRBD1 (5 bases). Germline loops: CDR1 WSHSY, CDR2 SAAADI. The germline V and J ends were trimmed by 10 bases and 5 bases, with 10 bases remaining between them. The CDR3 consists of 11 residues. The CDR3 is CAIQGEDTQYF. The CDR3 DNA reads TGCGCCATCCAAGGGGAAGATACGCAGTATTTT.

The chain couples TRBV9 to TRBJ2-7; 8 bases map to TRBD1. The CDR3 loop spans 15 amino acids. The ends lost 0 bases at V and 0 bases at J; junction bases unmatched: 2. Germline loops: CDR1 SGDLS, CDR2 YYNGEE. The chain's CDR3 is CASSVAGQGSYEQYF. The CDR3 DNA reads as TGTGCCAGCAGCGTAGCAGGACAGGGCTCCTACGAGCAGTACTTC.

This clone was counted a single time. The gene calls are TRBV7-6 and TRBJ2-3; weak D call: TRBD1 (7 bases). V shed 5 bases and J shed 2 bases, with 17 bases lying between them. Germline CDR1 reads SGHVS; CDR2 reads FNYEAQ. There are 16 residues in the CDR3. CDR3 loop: CASSDATGTFTDTQYF. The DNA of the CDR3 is TGTGCCAGCAGCGATGCGACAGGGACTTTCACAGATACGCAGTATTTT.

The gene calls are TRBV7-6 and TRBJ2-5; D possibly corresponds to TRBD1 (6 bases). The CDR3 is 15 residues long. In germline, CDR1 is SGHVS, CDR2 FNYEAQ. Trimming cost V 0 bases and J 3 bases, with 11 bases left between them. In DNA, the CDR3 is TGTGCCAGCAGCTTAGCCTTTACAGGGAAAGAGACCCAGTACTTC. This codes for CASSLAFTGKETQYF.

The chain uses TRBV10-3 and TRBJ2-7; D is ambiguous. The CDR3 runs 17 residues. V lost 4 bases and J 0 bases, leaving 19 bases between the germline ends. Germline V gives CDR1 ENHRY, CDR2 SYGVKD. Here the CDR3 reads CAISGTYDTTDSYEQYF. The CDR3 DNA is TGTGCCATCAGTGGAACGTACGACACGACTGACTCCTACGAGCAGTACTTC.

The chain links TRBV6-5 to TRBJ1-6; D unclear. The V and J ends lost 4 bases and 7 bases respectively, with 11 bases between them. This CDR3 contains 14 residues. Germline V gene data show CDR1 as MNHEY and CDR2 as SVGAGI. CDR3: CASSLALVNSPLHF. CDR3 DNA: TGTGCCAGCAGTTTGGCATTAGTGAATTCACCCCTCCACTTT.

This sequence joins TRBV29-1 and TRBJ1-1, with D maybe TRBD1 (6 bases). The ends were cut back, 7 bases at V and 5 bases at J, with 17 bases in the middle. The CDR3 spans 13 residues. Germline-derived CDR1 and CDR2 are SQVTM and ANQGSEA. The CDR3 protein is CSATPGQRTEAFF. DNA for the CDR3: TGCAGCGCAACCCCGGGACAACGAACTGAAGCTTTCTTT.

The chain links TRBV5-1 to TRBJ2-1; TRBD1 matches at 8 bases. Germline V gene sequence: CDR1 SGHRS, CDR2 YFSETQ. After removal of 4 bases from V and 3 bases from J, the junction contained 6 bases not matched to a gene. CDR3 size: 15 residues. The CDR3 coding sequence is TGCGCCAGCAGCCCCGGACAGGGACTCTACAATGAGCAGTTCTTC. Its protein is CASSPGQGLYNEQFF.